Given below is one T cell receptor beta chain in context. The record originates from a study of T cell changes during pregnancy in multiple sclerosis. Generated by immunoSEQ multiplex PCR, the TCRdb table keeps only in-frame clones and is missing some. The sample yields more than 25,000 clones, about 89% seen once. Trimming shortened V by 0 bases and J by 3 bases, and 10 bases separated the two germline ends. This CDR3 contains 14 residues. Germline loops: CDR1 SGHNT, CDR2 YYREEE (reference sequence). Specimen: CD8+ T cells from peripheral blood mononuclear cells, collected in the third trimester of pregnancy. This TCR derives from a female donor with multiple sclerosis, enrolled in a pregnancy study. The V and J genes are TRBV5-4 and TRBJ2-7; tentative D call: TRBD1 (6 bases). The CDR3 reads CASSLEGGSYEQYF. For the CDR3, the DNA is TGTGCCAGCAGCTTGGAAGGGGGAAGCTACGAGCAGTACTTC.